This T cell receptor (beta chain) was recorded in a study of cytomegalovirus exposure and HLA in healthy donors (dated by TCRdb to 2015 to 2018). Context from the whole study: According to a later analysis, one platform produced both the roughly 120 validation repertoires and the 666 repertoires of the first cohort. Besides the first cohort of hundreds of subjects, a separate validation cohort made up of 120 different subjects was used. The study was designed to test whether signatures of past pathogen exposure could be identified by cataloging public T cell receptors. High-throughput TCR immunosequencing, statistical association of individual TCRs with disease status, and machine learning were combined to predict cytomegalovirus infection status. What the research found in general, with its limitations: The classifier was reported to diagnose cytomegalovirus status with high specificity and sensitivity in both the original and validation cohorts. Subsequent analysis determined that TCRs grouped into clusters in the first cohort also showed a tendency toward co-occurrence across the 90 to 150 validation repertoires, and approximately 94% of cluster scores exceeded 0. In the study, around 160 TCR beta chains were listed as associated with cytomegalovirus. It was suggested by the authors that the approach could potentially be generalized to other disease states and immunological phenotypes. Most TCR sequences were seen in very few donors, while some public TCRs were found in many individuals. Three of the identified cytomegalovirus-associated TCR beta chains were confirmed in vitro to be specific for cytomegalovirus antigens. A later analysis had no HLA typing for the validation cohort, so co-occurrence there was scored across all 110 or so repertoires.

The donors were included in the validation cohort of 130 or so subjects, a group kept apart from the roughly 700-subject first cohort. Library preparation employed the immunoSEQ multiplex PCR assay. Processing in the source paper ran as follows. A statistical classification framework was built to diagnose cytomegalovirus status from the catalog of TCR beta chain sequences. TCRdb took this table from immuneACCESS and kept in-frame rearrangements with V and J called. Such tables lack part of the clones; where checked against another copy, unresolved V genes explain under half of the gap, and the rest is unexplained. The V and J calls and clone size are taken from that table; D and trimming were inferred from the DNA. The sample records 230,000 or so clones, 85% to 90% of which are singletons. Just under 3% of the sample lies in the top ten. The CDR3 runs 17 residues from the cysteine to the phenylalanine. Only the CDR3 region is kept as DNA, spanning 51 bases read in frame from base 1. The germline V and J ends show losses of 4 bases and 3 bases respectively, and no gene match explains 12 bases of the junction. The germline V gene sets CDR1 to SGHRS and CDR2 to YFSETQ.

Of note for this clone: The clone's antigen remains unknown. Qualities for individual bases were not recorded, and no much larger clone is one base off.

This receptor was identified in a woman aged 18-29 years in good health and CMV-seronegative. The sequencing sample was made of PBMCs. The rearranged segments are TRBV5-1 and TRBJ2-1; 8 middle bases align to TRBD2. Here is the DNA: TGCGCCAGCAGCCCCGGCCAGGGACTAGGGAGCTACAATGAGCAGTTCTTC. This is translated as CASSPGQGLGSYNEQFF.